This T cell receptor (beta chain) was sequenced for a study of PD-1 blockade in classical Hodgkin lymphoma (dated by TCRdb to between 2020 and 2021). Regarding the research as a whole: Nivolumab dosing was 3 mg/kg intravenously every 2 weeks, continuing until either disease progression or unacceptable toxicity. A peripheral blood immune signature of response to PD-1 blockade in classical Hodgkin lymphoma was defined using TCR beta sequencing and CyTOF. What the work shows at the level of the full study, not this receptor alone: The study was restricted to a single clinical trial cohort, and the causes of repertoire differences, possibly disease activity or prior therapy, were left undefined. Baseline diversity similar to that of newly diagnosed patients was observed in trial patients achieving complete response, whereas significantly lower diversity was observed in partial responders and progressors. Baseline TCR diversity was reported as lower in newly diagnosed patients than in healthy donors, and lower still in relapsed/refractory patients. A significant rise by C4D1 was seen in CD4+ but not CD8+ TCR diversity (p=0.0027 vs p=0.16), with the rise being most apparent in complete responders (p=0.02). Lower diversity was seen in patients whose nivolumab began less than 1 year after ASCT, and these patients were left out of later analyses so that immune reconstitution would not confound the results.

Genomic DNA was isolated using the Qiagen DNeasy kit from unsorted PBMCs as well as from negatively selected CD4+ and CD8+ fractions. TCR beta CDR3 regions were amplified by immunoSEQ multiplex PCR using primers annealing to V and J segments. Amplification bias was minimized using a synthetic immune receptor repertoire, and residual bias was removed computationally after sequencing. The study's own analysis went as follows. Repertoire diversity was quantified as the Shannon entropy index using custom Python scripts. Unsorted, CD4+ and CD8+ repertoires were examined separately, except in combined analyses, for which CD4+ and CD8+ sequences were merged in silico. Clonal expansion was defined as at least a 2-fold frequency increase after treatment relative to C1D1, with a pseudocount of 0.5 for undetected baseline clones. Clones with 0 or 1 copy at C1D1 were defined as singleton clones, while clones with 2 or more copies were defined as non-singleton clones. By matching protein sequences in sorted samples from the same patient, clones expanded in unsorted samples were annotated as CD4+, CD8+ or unknown. Diversity changes from C1D1 to C4D1 were tested in paired samples using Wilcoxon tests. TCRdb took this table from immuneACCESS and kept in-frame rearrangements with V and J called. Such tables lack part of the clones; where checked against another copy, unresolved V genes explain under half of the gap, and the rest is unexplained. That table gives V, J and clone size, and the DNA gave D and trimming. The sample table shows tens of thousands of clones, and 82% are seen once. The ten largest clonotypes hold 11% of the sample.

Via the germline V gene, CDR1 is MDHEN and CDR2 SYDVKM. The CDR3 runs 14 amino acids, cysteine and phenylalanine included. Only CDR3 DNA is held: 42 bases, read in frame from base 1. V sheds 3 bases and J sheds 5 bases, leaving 11 bases between their ends. Note on this clone: Its binding antigen is unknown. The input lacks base qualities; no much larger clone sits a single base away.

The label giving this sample's time point can be read as: cycle 2 day 1 (C2D1) of nivolumab. Relapse after autologous stem cell transplantation had occurred in all trial patients, and cohorts A, B and C were distinguished by prior brentuximab vedotin exposure. The trial cohort comprised a few dozen patients with relapsed/refractory classical Hodgkin lymphoma whose best overall responses were complete response, partial response or progressive disease. In the multi-cohort phase II CheckMate 205 trial, trial patients received single-agent nivolumab. An independent review committee assessed best overall response by applying the 2007 International Working Group response criteria. PBMCs from the trial were collected at three points: immediately before nivolumab initiation (C1D1), and during therapy at cycle 2 day 1 and cycle 4 day 1. Peripheral blood was collected in 8 mL Vacutainer Cell Preparation Tubes, from which PBMCs were isolated by centrifugation and then cryopreserved.

This material consisted of peripheral blood mononuclear cells (PBMCs), taken before the second cycle of nivolumab. The rearranged chain carries TRBV28 and TRBJ1-5, with the D gene not clear enough to name. This receptor was identified in a human donor with classical Hodgkin lymphoma. The sequenced DNA is TGTGCCAGCAGTTTGTGGGAATTCCATCAGCCCCAGCATTTT. Its protein reads: CASSLWEFHQPQHF.